This T cell receptor beta chain was sequenced during a study of early T cells in non-severe SARS-CoV-2 infection. Attached unique molecular identifiers marked individual cDNA molecules. Via MiXCR, TCRdb re-called the 5' RACE reads, giving one row per CDR3 protein. This sample yields about 49,000 distinct CDR3 sequences, of which about 6% are seen a single time; less than 3.5% belongs to the top ten. In its sample, this clonotype was seen many times. V was clipped by 6 bases and J by 6 bases, with 16 bases between them. Germline lookup yields CDR1 DFQATT and CDR2 SNEGSKA (reference sequence). The CDR3 is 13 amino acids.

The genes are TRBV20-1 and TRBJ2-3, with D perhaps matching TRBD1 (6 bases). The sample here was whole blood, taken at baseline. The TCR sequence derives from an adult who was a healthcare worker with PCR-confirmed SARS-CoV-2 infection or an uninfected control (not recorded which). The CDR3 DNA sequence: TGCAGTGCCAGTCATCAGGGGATGGATACGCAGTATTTT. Translation: CSASHQGMDTQYF.